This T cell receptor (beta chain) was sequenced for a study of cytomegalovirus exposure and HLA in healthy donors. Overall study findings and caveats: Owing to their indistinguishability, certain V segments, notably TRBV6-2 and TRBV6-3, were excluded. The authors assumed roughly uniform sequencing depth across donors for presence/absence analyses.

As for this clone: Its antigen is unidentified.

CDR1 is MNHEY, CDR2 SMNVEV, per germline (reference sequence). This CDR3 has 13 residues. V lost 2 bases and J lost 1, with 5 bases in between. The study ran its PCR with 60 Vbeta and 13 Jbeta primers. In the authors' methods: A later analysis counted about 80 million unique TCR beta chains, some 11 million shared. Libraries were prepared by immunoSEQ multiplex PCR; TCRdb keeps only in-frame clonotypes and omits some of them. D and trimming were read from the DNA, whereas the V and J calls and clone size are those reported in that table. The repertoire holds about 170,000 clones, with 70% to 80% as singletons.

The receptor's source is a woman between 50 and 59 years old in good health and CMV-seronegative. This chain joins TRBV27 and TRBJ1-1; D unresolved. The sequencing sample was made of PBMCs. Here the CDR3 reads CASSLPGNTEAFF. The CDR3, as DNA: TGTGCCAGCAGTTTACCAGGGAACACTGAAGCTTTCTTT.